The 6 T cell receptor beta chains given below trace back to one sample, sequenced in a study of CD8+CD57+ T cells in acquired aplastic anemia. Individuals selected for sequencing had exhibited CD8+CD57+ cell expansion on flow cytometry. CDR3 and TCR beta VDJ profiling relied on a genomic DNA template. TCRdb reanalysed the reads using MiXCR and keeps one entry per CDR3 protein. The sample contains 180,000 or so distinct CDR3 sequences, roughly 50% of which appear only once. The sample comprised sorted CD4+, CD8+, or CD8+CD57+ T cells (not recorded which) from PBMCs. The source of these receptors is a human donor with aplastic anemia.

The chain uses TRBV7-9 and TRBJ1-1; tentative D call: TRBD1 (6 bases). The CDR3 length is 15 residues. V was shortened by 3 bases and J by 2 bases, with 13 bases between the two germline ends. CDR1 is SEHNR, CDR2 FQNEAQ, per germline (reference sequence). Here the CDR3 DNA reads TGTGCCAGCAGCTTCCGGACAGCGGGTAACACTGAAGCTTTCTTT. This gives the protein CASSFRTAGNTEAFF.

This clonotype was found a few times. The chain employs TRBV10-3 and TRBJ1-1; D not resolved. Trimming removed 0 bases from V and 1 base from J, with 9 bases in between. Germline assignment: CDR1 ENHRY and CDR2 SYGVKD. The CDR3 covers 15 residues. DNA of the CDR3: TGTGCCATCAGTGAGTCGGCAGTATCGAACACTGAAGCTTTCTTT. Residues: CAISESAVSNTEAFF.

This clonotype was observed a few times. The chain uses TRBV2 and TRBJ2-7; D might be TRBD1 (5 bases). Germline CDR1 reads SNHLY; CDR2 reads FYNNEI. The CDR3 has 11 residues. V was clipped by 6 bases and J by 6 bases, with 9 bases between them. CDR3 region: CASRQASEQYF. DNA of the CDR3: TGTGCCAGCAGACAGGCCTCCGAGCAGTACTTC. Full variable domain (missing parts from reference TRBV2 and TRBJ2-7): EPEVTQTPSHQVTQMGQEVILRCVPISNHLYFYWYRQILGQKVEFLVSFYNNEISEKSEIFDDQFSVERPDGSNFTLKIRSTKLEDSAMYFCASRQASEQYFGPGTRLTVT.

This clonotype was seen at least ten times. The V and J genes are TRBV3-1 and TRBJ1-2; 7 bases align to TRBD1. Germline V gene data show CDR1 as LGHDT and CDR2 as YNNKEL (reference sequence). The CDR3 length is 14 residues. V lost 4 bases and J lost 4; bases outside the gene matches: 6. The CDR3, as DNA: TGTGCCAGCAGCCCTCGACAGGGTAGCTATGGCTACACCTTC. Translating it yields CASSPRQGSYGYTF.

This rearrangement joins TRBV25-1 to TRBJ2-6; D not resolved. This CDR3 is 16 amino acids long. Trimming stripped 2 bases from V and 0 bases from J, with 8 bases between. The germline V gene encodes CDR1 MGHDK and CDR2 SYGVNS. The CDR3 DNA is TGTGCCAGCAGTGAAACCAGACCCTCTGGGGCCAACGTCCTGACTTTC. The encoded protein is CASSETRPSGANVLTF.

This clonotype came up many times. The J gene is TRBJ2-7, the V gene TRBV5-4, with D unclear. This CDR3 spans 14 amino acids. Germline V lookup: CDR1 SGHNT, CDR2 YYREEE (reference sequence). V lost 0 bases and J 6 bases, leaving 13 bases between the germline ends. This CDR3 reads CASSLAGDISEQYF. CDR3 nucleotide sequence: TGTGCCAGCAGCTTGGCTGGGGATATCAGCGAGCAGTACTTC.